This is a list of T cell receptor beta chains from one sample in a study of CD8 T cells in Susac syndrome. TCRdb reprocessed the immunoSEQ multiplex PCR reads with MiXCR, giving one entry per CDR3 protein. The data contain approximately 180,000 distinct CDR3 sequences, over 75% of them singletons. The sequenced material came from CD4+ T cells from PBMCs. The source of these receptors is a human donor with Susac syndrome. Both conserved end residues are part of each CDR3. The D gene is left open where the match is weak. Some rows have no size entry. The others give once, few or many, or a class for an expanded clone.

CDR3aa: CSASQNTQYF
CDR3nt: TGCAGTGCTAGCCAGAATACGCAGTATTTT
abundance: .
d_gene: .
j_gene: TRBJ2-3
v_gene: TRBV20-1

CDR3aa: CASSSGRGDGYTF
CDR3nt: TGTGCCAGCAGTTCAGGGAGGGGCGATGGCTACACCTTC
abundance: .
d_gene: .
j_gene: TRBJ1-2
v_gene: TRBV12-3/TRBV12-4

CDR3aa: CASSYSGQGANTEAFF
CDR3nt: TGTGCCAGCAGTTACTCGGGGCAGGGGGCGAACACTGAAGCTTTCTTT
abundance: .
d_gene: TRBD1
j_gene: TRBJ1-1
v_gene: TRBV6-5

CDR3aa: CSARGGSTYEQYF
CDR3nt: TGCAGTGCTAGAGGGGGGAGTACCTACGAGCAGTACTTC
abundance: .
d_gene: .
j_gene: TRBJ2-7
v_gene: TRBV20-1

CDR3aa: CASSPGQGVDGELFF
CDR3nt: TGTGCCAGCAGCCCGGGACAGGGGGTGGACGGGGAGCTGTTTTTT
abundance: .
d_gene: TRBD1
j_gene: TRBJ2-2
v_gene: TRBV11-2

CDR3aa: CSATDGNQPQHF
CDR3nt: TGCAGTGCTACCGACGGAAATCAGCCCCAGCATTTT
abundance: .
d_gene: .
j_gene: TRBJ1-5
v_gene: TRBV20-1

CDR3aa: CSAKQTGTGGHGYTF
CDR3nt: TGCAGTGCTAAACAGACGGGGACAGGGGGCCATGGCTACACCTTC
abundance: .
d_gene: TRBD1
j_gene: TRBJ1-2
v_gene: TRBV20-1

CDR3aa: CASSHTITGYTEAFF
CDR3nt: TGTGCCAGCAGCCACACAATCACAGGCTACACTGAAGCTTTCTTT
abundance: .
d_gene: .
j_gene: TRBJ1-1
v_gene: TRBV2

CDR3aa: CASSGSGREQFF
CDR3nt: TGTGCCAGCAGCGGTAGCGGGAGGGAGCAGTTCTTC
abundance: .
d_gene: TRBD2
j_gene: TRBJ2-1
v_gene: TRBV9

CDR3aa: CASSLAFEAFF
CDR3nt: TGTGCCAGCAGCTTAGCATTTGAAGCTTTCTTT
abundance: .
d_gene: .
j_gene: TRBJ1-1
v_gene: TRBV7-2

CDR3aa: CASSDVGEAFF
CDR3nt: TGTGCCAGCAGTGATGTGGGTGAAGCTTTCTTT
abundance: .
d_gene: .
j_gene: TRBJ1-1
v_gene: TRBV2

CDR3aa: CASSGEYRSTDTQYF
CDR3nt: TGTGCCAGCAGCGGGGAGTATCGTTCCACAGATACGCAGTATTTT
abundance: .
d_gene: .
j_gene: TRBJ2-3
v_gene: TRBV3-1

CDR3aa: CASSLYSDSEANYGYTF
CDR3nt: TGTGCCAGCAGTTTATATTCGGACAGCGAAGCTAACTATGGCTACACCTTC
abundance: .
d_gene: .
j_gene: TRBJ1-2
v_gene: TRBV27

CDR3aa: CASSLDEAAYEQYF
CDR3nt: TGCGCCAGCAGCTTGGATGAGGCAGCCTACGAGCAGTACTTC
abundance: .
d_gene: .
j_gene: TRBJ2-7
v_gene: TRBV5-1

CDR3aa: CASSRLAGGADTQYF
CDR3nt: TGTGCCAGCAGCCGACTAGCGGGAGGGGCAGATACGCAGTATTTT
abundance: .
d_gene: TRBD2
j_gene: TRBJ2-3
v_gene: TRBV13

CDR3aa: CASSRTAREQYF
CDR3nt: TGTGCCAGCAGCCGGACGGCCAGGGAGCAGTACTTC
abundance: .
d_gene: .
j_gene: TRBJ2-7
v_gene: TRBV3-1

CDR3aa: CASGSTNYGYTF
CDR3nt: TGTGCCAGCGGCTCAACGAACTATGGCTACACCTTC
abundance: .
d_gene: .
j_gene: TRBJ1-2
v_gene: TRBV27

CDR3aa: CASTPVGVSGELFF
CDR3nt: TGTGCCAGCACCCCTGTCGGGGTCTCCGGGGAGCTGTTTTTT
abundance: .
d_gene: .
j_gene: TRBJ2-2
v_gene: TRBV5-4

CDR3aa: CASSAGTGVNYGYTF
CDR3nt: TGTGCCAGCAGCGCCGGGACAGGAGTTAACTATGGCTACACCTTC
abundance: .
d_gene: TRBD1
j_gene: TRBJ1-2
v_gene: TRBV9

CDR3aa: CASTPASGSQTQYF
CDR3nt: TGTGCCAGCACCCCGGCTAGCGGGAGTCAGACCCAGTACTTC
abundance: .
d_gene: TRBD2
j_gene: TRBJ2-5
v_gene: TRBV28

CDR3aa: CASSFGVPDSPLHF
CDR3nt: TGCGCCAGCAGCTTTGGTGTTCCCGATTCACCCCTCCACTTT
abundance: few
d_gene: .
j_gene: TRBJ1-6
v_gene: TRBV5-1

CDR3aa: CASSLLDEQYF
CDR3nt: TGTGCCAGCAGCTTGTTGGACGAGCAGTACTTC
abundance: once
d_gene: .
j_gene: TRBJ2-7
v_gene: TRBV5-4

CDR3aa: CASSQGGVGQPQHF
CDR3nt: TGTGCCAGCAGCCAAGGGGGGGTAGGTCAGCCCCAGCATTTT
abundance: .
d_gene: .
j_gene: TRBJ1-5
v_gene: TRBV3-1

CDR3aa: CASSFGTSGDEQYF
CDR3nt: TGTGCCAGCAGCTTCGGCACGTCGGGTGACGAGCAGTACTTC
abundance: .
d_gene: .
j_gene: TRBJ2-7
v_gene: TRBV7-9